The 23 T cell receptor beta chains below all came from one sample that was sequenced in a study of OX40 agonist ivuxolimab in advanced cancers. The assay was immunoSEQ multiplex PCR, and TCRdb's table has in-frame clones only and misses some. This table holds 28,000 or so clones, roughly 83% found once. The source was CD4+ or CD8+ T cells sorted from blood, collected in a trial of the OX40 agonist ivuxolimab. Every receptor here comes from an adult with an advanced solid tumor such as melanoma, head and neck, liver or kidney cancer.

J is TRBJ1-1 and V is TRBV28, with D perhaps TRBD1 (6 bases). The V end lost 6 bases, the J end lost 3 bases, and 11 bases lay between the germline ends. Germline CDR1 is MDHEN and CDR2 is SYDVKM. This CDR3 is built from 13 residues. For the CDR3, the DNA is TGTGCCAGCAGACCGGGACAATACACTGAAGCTTTCTTT. This codes for CASRPGQYTEAFF.

This chain joins TRBV30 and TRBJ2-1, with 8 positions matching TRBD2. The CDR3 sequence is 14 residues long. Germline loops: CDR1 GTSNPN, CDR2 SVGIG (reference sequence). V lost 3 bases and J lost 0; bases outside the gene matches: 1. CDR3 DNA sequence: TGTGCCTGGAGACTAGCGGCCTCCTACAATGAGCAGTTCTTC. Residues: CAWRLAASYNEQFF.

This rearrangement joins TRBV29-1 to TRBJ1-1; D not resolved. Germline CDR1 SQVTM, CDR2 ANQGSEA. V was clipped by 4 bases and J by 3 bases, with 9 bases between them. This CDR3 spans 12 amino acids. The CDR3 nucleotides are TGCAGCGTTGGACGGGGAGACACTGAAGCTTTCTTT. It yields the protein CSVGRGDTEAFF.

This chain links TRBV6-4 with TRBJ1-1, with 7 bases identical to TRBD1. The V gene's germline CDR1 is MRHNA and CDR2 SNTAGT. Trimming cost V 7 bases and J 3 bases; bases outside gene matches: 11. The CDR3 extends over 15 amino acids. CDR3: CASTPRGGGDTEAFF. CDR3 nucleotide sequence: TGTGCCAGCACCCCCAGGGGGGGCGGGGACACTGAAGCTTTCTTT.

This clone is a singleton in its sample. The chain employs TRBV7-9 and TRBJ2-1, with TRBD1 matching 7 bases. The CDR3 is 14 residues long. CDR1 SEHNR and CDR2 FQNEAQ come from the germline V gene (reference sequence). Losses at the gene ends were 5 bases for V and 9 bases for J; bases not matched to a gene: 10. Here the CDR3 DNA reads TGTGCCAGCAGCCTACCTCCCAGGGGGTCTGAGCAGTTCTTC. Translating it yields CASSLPPRGSEQFF.

This chain joins TRBV29-1 and TRBJ2-2, with 7 bases identical to TRBD2. Per germline, CDR1 SQVTM and CDR2 ANQGSEA. Losses at the gene ends were 4 bases for V and 0 bases for J; bases not matched to a gene: 8. This CDR3 contains 16 residues. CDR3 nucleotide sequence: TGCAGCGTTGGGAGCGTAACTAGCGCGAACACCGGGGAGCTGTTTTTT. Translated, it gives CSVGSVTSANTGELFF.

The chain links TRBV27 to TRBJ2-2; D not resolved. Germline lookup yields CDR1 MNHEY and CDR2 SMNVEV (reference sequence). V shed 7 bases and J shed 6 bases, with 9 bases lying between them. This CDR3 contains 12 residues. The CDR3: CASTGLAGELFF. The CDR3 DNA follows: TGTGCCAGCACTGGTTTGGCCGGGGAGCTGTTTTTT.

The J gene is TRBJ2-1, the V gene TRBV27; D assignment may be TRBD1 or TRBD2 (5 bases each). This CDR3 contains 13 residues. Between the trimmed V and J ends, which lost 5 bases and 15 bases, there was a span of 20 bases. The germline CDR1 and CDR2 sequences are MNHEY and SMNVEV (reference sequence). CDR3 region: CASSMRGTGSRFF. The CDR3 DNA reads as TGTGCCAGCAGTATGAGAGGGACGGGTAGTAGGTTCTTC.

V and J are TRBV4-1 and TRBJ2-2; 7 bases fit TRBD1. The germline CDR1 and CDR2 sequences are MGHRA and YSYEKL. Trimming cost V 1 base and J 4 bases; bases outside gene matches: 6. This CDR3 is built from 16 residues. The CDR3 is CASSQVTGESTGELFF. CDR3 sequence (DNA): TGCGCCAGCAGCCAAGTCACAGGGGAAAGCACCGGGGAGCTGTTTTTT.

The V gene is TRBV28, the J gene TRBJ2-6, with D possibly TRBD1 on 5 matching bases. Looked up from germline, CDR1 is MDHEN and CDR2 is SYDVKM. The CDR3 sequence is 16 residues long. V lost 4 bases, J lost 4 bases, and 14 bases lay in between. The CDR3 DNA reads TGTGCCAGCAGTTGGGGCAGCTCGTCAGGGGCCAACGTCCTGACTTTC. This sequence encodes CASSWGSSSGANVLTF.

The chain joins TRBV4-1 to TRBJ2-7; maybe TRBD2 (6 bases). CDR1 is MGHRA and CDR2 is YSYEKL in the germline V gene. The CDR3 loop spans 15 amino acids. V was shortened by 2 bases and J by 5 bases, with 16 bases between the two germline ends. The CDR3 coding sequence is TGCGCCAGCAGCCAACGGGACTTCGCCCCCAACGAGCAGTACTTC. Protein: CASSQRDFAPNEQYF.

The chain joins TRBV19 to TRBJ2-7; the D gene is possibly TRBD1 (5 bases). The length of the CDR3 is 11 residues. V was shortened by 9 bases and J by 3 bases, with 9 bases between the two germline ends. The V gene's germline CDR1 is LNHDA and CDR2 SQIVND (reference sequence). CDR3 in DNA: TGTGCCAGCACCCAGGGCTACGAGCAGTACTTC. This sequence encodes CASTQGYEQYF. The whole variable domain, filled in from reference TRBV19 and TRBJ2-7, reads DGGITQSPKYLFRKEGQNVTLSCEQNLNHDAMYWYRQDPGQGLRLIYYSQIVNDFQKGDIAEGYSVSREKKESFPLTVTSAQKNPTAFYLCASTQGYEQYFGPGTRLTVT.

J is TRBJ2-7 and V is TRBV9; TRBD2 matches 13 bases. Trimming removed 4 bases from V and 4 bases from J; junction bases left unmatched: 5. Germline V lookup: CDR1 SGDLS, CDR2 YYNGEE. The CDR3 loop spans 15 amino acids. Here the CDR3 reads CASSLGTSGAYEQYF. DNA for the CDR3: TGTGCCAGCAGCTTGGGGACTAGCGGGGCGTACGAGCAGTACTTC.

The chain joins TRBV5-6 to TRBJ1-2, with D hard to call. There are 13 residues in the CDR3. CDR1 and CDR2 from the germline V gene are SGHDT and YYEEEE. With 2 bases removed from V and 8 bases from J, the gap between germline ends came to 13 bases. The DNA for the CDR3 is TGTGCCAGCAGCTTAACCGGTCCGAGGGGCTACACCTTC. Amino acid sequence: CASSLTGPRGYTF. The full variable domain, its missing parts supplied by reference TRBV5-6 and TRBJ1-2, is DAGVTQSPTHLIKTRGQQVTLRCSPKSGHDTVSWYQQALGQGPQFIFQYYEEEERQRGNFPDRFSGHQFPNYSSELNVNALLLGDSALYLCASSLTGPRGYTFGSGTRLTVV.

This clone came up a few times. V and J are TRBV7-9 and TRBJ2-1; D perhaps matches TRBD2 (7 bases). Germline assignment: CDR1 SEHNR and CDR2 FQNEAQ (reference sequence). Trimming took off 5 bases at V and 9 bases at J, with 11 bases between the two ends. The CDR3 is made up of 12 amino acids. The CDR3 sequence: CASSMGGGEQFF. The CDR3 DNA is TGTGCCAGCAGCATGGGAGGGGGTGAGCAGTTCTTC.

V and J are TRBV28 and TRBJ1-5; D is unclear. Per the germline V gene, CDR1 is MDHEN and CDR2 is SYDVKM. V shed 3 bases and J shed 2 bases, with 11 bases lying between them. The CDR3 is 15 residues long. The CDR3 coding sequence is TGTGCCAGCAGTTTTAGTACAAGGGGCAATCAGCCCCAGCATTTT. Translated: CASSFSTRGNQPQHF.

The V and J genes are TRBV7-6 and TRBJ2-3; D may be TRBD1 (5 bases). Trimming pared 1 base from V and 0 bases from J, leaving 23 bases between. Germline V gene lookup returns CDR1 SGHVS and CDR2 FNYEAQ. This CDR3 is built from 20 residues. The CDR3 DNA sequence: TGTGCCAGCAGCTTAGTCCAACCCCGACAGCCCGTATCTAGCACAGATACGCAGTATTTT. It specifies CASSLVQPRQPVSSTDTQYF. Complete variable domain (other parts from reference TRBV7-6 and TRBJ2-3): GAGVSQSPRYKVTKRGQDVALRCDPISGHVSLYWYRQALGQGPEFLTYFNYEAQQDKSGLPNDRFSAERPEGSISTLTIQRTEQRDSAMYRCASSLVQPRQPVSSTDTQYFGPGTRLTVL.

This rearrangement joins TRBV27 to TRBJ2-2; D may be TRBD1 (5 bases). The CDR3 is made up of 12 amino acids. Germline V gives CDR1 MNHEY, CDR2 SMNVEV (reference sequence). V dropped 8 bases and J dropped 3 bases, with 7 bases sitting between them. CDR3: CASDSYTGELFF. CDR3 in DNA: TGTGCCAGCGACAGTTACACCGGGGAGCTGTTTTTT.

The chain recombines TRBV14 with TRBJ2-3; TRBD1 might be the D (6 bases). The CDR3 loop spans 18 amino acids. Trimming removed 0 bases at V and 3 bases at J, with 19 bases between. CDR1 is SGHDN and CDR2 is FVKESK in the germline V gene. The CDR3 coding sequence is TGTGCCAGCAGCCAAGATTTCGGGGCCAGGGGATTTACAGATACGCAGTATTTT. It is translated as CASSQDFGARGFTDTQYF.

The rearrangement joins TRBV27 to TRBJ2-2; D gene uncertain. V gave up 7 bases and J gave up 6 bases, with 12 bases separating them. Germline CDR1 MNHEY, CDR2 SMNVEV (reference sequence). CDR3 length: 13 residues. The CDR3: CASKPGVSGELFF. The CDR3 bases are TGTGCCAGCAAACCTGGTGTTTCCGGGGAGCTGTTTTTT.

The gene calls are TRBV4-1 and TRBJ2-7; TRBD2 agrees at 7 bases. CDR1 MGHRA and CDR2 YSYEKL come from the germline V gene. The CDR3 is made up of 17 amino acids. The V and J ends lost 4 bases and 5 bases, in that order; junction bases with no gene match: 17. CDR3 amino acids: CASSPHGGTPSPDEQYF. The CDR3 coding sequence is TGCGCCAGCAGCCCCCACGGGGGGACTCCTAGCCCCGACGAGCAGTACTTC.

By sample share, this clone is medium-sized. Other nucleotide sequences in the sample specify the same CDR3. The J gene is TRBJ2-3, the V gene TRBV9; D call uncertain. Germline CDR1 reads SGDLS; CDR2 reads YYNGEE. Trimming took off 0 bases at V and 6 bases at J, with 11 bases between the two ends. The CDR3 is made up of 14 amino acids. CDR3 sequence: CASSVAYRGDTQYF. The CDR3 DNA reads TGTGCCAGCAGCGTAGCTTACCGTGGGGATACGCAGTATTTT.

This clone was observed a few times. The V call is TRBV19, the J call TRBJ2-7; D tentatively fits TRBD1 or TRBD2 (5 bases each). Germline values: CDR1 LNHDA, CDR2 SQIVND (reference sequence). V lost 8 bases to trimming and J lost 4 bases, with 21 bases between them. The CDR3 has 15 residues. The CDR3 spells CASRGADHFTYEQYF. The CDR3 bases are TGTGCCAGTCGGGGCGCCGACCACTTCACTTACGAGCAGTACTTC. The whole variable domain, filled in from reference TRBV19 and TRBJ2-7, reads DGGITQSPKYLFRKEGQNVTLSCEQNLNHDAMYWYRQDPGQGLRLIYYSQIVNDFQKGDIAEGYSVSREKKESFPLTVTSAQKNPTAFYLCASRGADHFTYEQYFGPGTRLTVT.